This T cell receptor (beta chain) was sequenced for a study of T cell responses to AZD1222 COVID-19 vaccine. Whole-study results and caveats: At 160-218 and 743-854, vaccine-associated CD4 TCRs were dominant, and they spanned spike. Increases in Spike-specific TCR breadth and depth were seen after two AZD1222 doses. The donors showed a predominance of white British ancestry and of females, with possible underestimation of clonal diversity.

V was shortened by 5 bases and J by 8 bases, with 15 bases between the two germline ends. CDR1 is SGHAT and CDR2 is FQDESV in the germline V gene (reference sequence). This CDR3 comprises 13 residues. On this clone: The antigen is not known.

Second-dose timings of about 4 or about 12 weeks were pooled. TCRdb keeps only in-frame clones here, not all; method: immunoSEQ multiplex PCR. This sample has roughly 100,000 clones, with about 85% found just once. The sequence derives from an adult who received the AZD1222 COVID-19 vaccine. Sequences were derived from peripheral blood, sampled 28 days after the second AZD1222 dose. The rearrangement uses TRBV11-1 and TRBJ2-5; maybe TRBD1 (6 bases). CDR3 nucleotides: TGTGCCAGCAGCACCCAGTACAGGGAAACCCAGTACTTC. It specifies CASSTQYRETQYF.